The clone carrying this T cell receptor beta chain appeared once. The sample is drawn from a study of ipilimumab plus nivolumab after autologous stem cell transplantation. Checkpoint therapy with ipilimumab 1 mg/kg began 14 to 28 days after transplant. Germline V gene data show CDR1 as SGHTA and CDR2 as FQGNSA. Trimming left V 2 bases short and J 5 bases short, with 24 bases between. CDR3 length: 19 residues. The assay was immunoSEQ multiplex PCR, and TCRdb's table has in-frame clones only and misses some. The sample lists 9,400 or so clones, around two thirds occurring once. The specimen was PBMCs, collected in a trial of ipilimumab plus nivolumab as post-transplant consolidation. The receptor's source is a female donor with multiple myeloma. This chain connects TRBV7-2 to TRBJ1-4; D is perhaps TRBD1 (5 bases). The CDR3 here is CASSLRIQRDHNPNEKLFF. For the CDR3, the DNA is TGTGCCAGCAGCTTACGCATCCAGAGGGACCATAATCCCAATGAAAAACTGTTTTTT.